A single sample is the source of the 26 T cell receptor beta chains below, sequenced in a study of neurological immune-mediated disorders. TCRdb reprocessed the 5' RACE reads via MiXCR and lists one record per CDR3 protein. The table shows about 54,000 distinct CDR3 sequences, with around 3.8% occurring only once. The specimen was CD4+ T cells from blood. The receptors were gathered from a woman aged 40 to 50 with multiple sclerosis.

At least ten counts were recorded for this clonotype. The V call is TRBV29-1, the J call TRBJ1-1; 9 bases line up with TRBD1. J gave up 4 bases and V 7 bases, and 7 bases lay outside the gene matches. Germline loops: CDR1 SQVTM, CDR2 ANQGSEA. This CDR3 has 13 amino acids. CDR3: CSGDRGSGTEAFF. The CDR3 region has the DNA TGCAGCGGTGACAGGGGGTCTGGCACTGAAGCTTTCTTT.

Many counts were recorded for this clonotype. The chain recombines TRBV5-1 with TRBJ2-1, with 7 positions matching TRBD2. With 0 bases clipped from V and 0 bases from J, the junction kept 3 bases outside the gene matches. CDR1 and CDR2 (germline): SGHRS, YFSETQ. CDR3 size: 16 residues. CDR3 loop: CASSLGGGTSYNEQFF. Written as DNA, the CDR3 is TGCGCCAGCAGCTTGGGGGGGGGAACCTCCTACAATGAGCAGTTCTTC.

This clonotype was recorded at least ten times. CDR3 bases: TGCGCCAGCAGCCAAGTTAGCAATCAGCCCCAGCATTTT. This sequence encodes CASSQVSNQPQHF. J is TRBJ1-5 and V is TRBV4-1; unclear D gene. V shed 1 base and J shed 0 bases, with 1 base lying between them. The CDR3 is 13 residues long. CDR1 and CDR2 (germline): MGHRA, YSYEKL.

In this sample, this clonotype turned up many times. The chain is built from TRBV5-5 and TRBJ2-2, with D hard to call. The CDR3 consists of 12 residues. Germline V gene data show CDR1 as SGHKS and CDR2 as YYEKEE (reference sequence). The V end lost 0 bases, the J end lost 7 bases, and 4 bases lay between the germline ends. The CDR3, as DNA: TGTGCCAGCAGCTTGGGGATCGGGGAGCTGTTTTTT. Translation gives CASSLGIGELFF.

Ten or more counts support this clonotype. This rearrangement joins TRBV6-6 to TRBJ1-1, with D uncertain. The CDR3 has 13 amino acids. V lost 1 base, J lost 1 base, and 4 bases lay in between. Per the germline V gene, CDR1 is MNHNY and CDR2 is SVGAGI (reference sequence). The CDR3 spells CASSYFKNTEAFF. The CDR3 DNA reads TGTGCCAGCAGTTACTTTAAGAACACTGAAGCTTTCTTT.

This clonotype was seen at least ten times. The chain couples TRBV10-3 to TRBJ2-1; 8 bases are shared with TRBD1. The CDR3 covers 14 residues. Trimming removed 5 bases from V and 7 bases from J; junction bases left unmatched: 7. From germline, CDR1 is ENHRY and CDR2 SYGVKD. The CDR3, as DNA: TGTGCCATCAGTCCCAGACAGGGGACAAATGAGCAGTTCTTC. The encoded protein is CAISPRQGTNEQFF.

This clonotype appeared many times. The gene calls are TRBV7-9 and TRBJ1-1; TRBD1 is a possible D gene (5 bases). The germline V gene encodes CDR1 SEHNR and CDR2 FQNEAQ (reference sequence). This CDR3 has 16 amino acids. Deletions cut 5 bases from V and 5 bases from J, with 21 bases between. The CDR3 spells CASSSTSRVKGTEAFF. The CDR3 DNA reads TGTGCCAGCAGCAGTACCTCCAGGGTTAAAGGGACTGAAGCTTTCTTT.

This chain connects TRBV29-1 to TRBJ2-7; 7 nucleotides match TRBD1. The J call is doubtful: the DNA matches TRBJ2-1 better. Germline CDR1 reads SQVTM; CDR2 reads ANQGSEA. This CDR3 region has 14 residues. DNA of the CDR3: TGCAGCGTTGAAAAGGGGGCCTCCTACAATGAGCAGTTCTTC. This sequence encodes CSVEKGASYNEQFF.

This clonotype ranks as medium-sized. J is TRBJ1-1 and V is TRBV20-1; 7 bases map to TRBD1. Germline lookup yields CDR1 DFQATT and CDR2 SNEGSKA (reference sequence). The ends lost 2 bases at V and 7 bases at J; junction bases unmatched: 10. The CDR3 runs to 14 residues. The CDR3 reads CSARLLGQPGEAFF. DNA of the CDR3: TGCAGTGCTAGACTTCTGGGACAGCCCGGTGAAGCTTTCTTT.

This clonotype was recorded at least ten times. V gene TRBV5-1 combines with J gene TRBJ2-1, with TRBD1 as a possible D gene (5 bases). Germline lookup yields CDR1 SGHRS and CDR2 YFSETQ. Trimming stripped 4 bases from V and 4 bases from J, with 21 bases between. This CDR3 has 17 amino acids. The CDR3 DNA reads TGCGCCAGCAGCCGTCCGGTGGCAGGGCCAGGATACAATGAGCAGTTCTTC. This encodes CASSRPVAGPGYNEQFF.

This clonotype was seen many times. J is TRBJ2-1 and V is TRBV6-1; D may correspond to TRBD1 or TRBD2 (5 bases each). This CDR3 comprises 11 residues. Germline values: CDR1 MNHNS, CDR2 SASEGT. V was clipped by 6 bases and J by 10 bases, with 10 bases between them. The CDR3, as DNA: TGTGCCAGCAGGGGACGCCTCGAGCAGTTCTTC. Encoded protein: CASRGRLEQFF.

In the case of this clonotype: The DNA is omitted, as the CDR3 cannot be located on it reliably, and the CDR3 follows TCRdb's listing. The J gene is TRBJ1-3, the V gene TRBV7-2; the table's D gene call, TRBD1, was not cross checked with the DNA. The V gene's germline CDR1 is SGHTA and CDR2 FQGNSA. The CDR3 sequence runs 23 residues, both termini included. The CDR3 protein is CASSFYICSAPSPTGLAGNTIYF.

This clonotype appeared many times. The rearrangement joins TRBV7-9 to TRBJ2-3; TRBD2 matches 8 bases. This CDR3 is 13 amino acids long. Germline trimming cut 5 bases from V and 6 bases from J; bases unmatched to any gene: 4. Germline V gives CDR1 SEHNR, CDR2 FQNEAQ (reference sequence). The CDR3 region is CASSLSGVDTQYF. The CDR3 DNA reads as TGTGCCAGCAGCCTTAGCGGGGTGGATACGCAGTATTTT.

This clonotype was observed many times. The J gene is TRBJ2-3, the V gene TRBV5-1; D uncertain. The CDR3 spans 15 residues. V shed 2 bases and J shed 0 bases, with 10 bases lying between them. Per germline, CDR1 SGHRS and CDR2 YFSETQ. CDR3 DNA sequence: TGCGCCAGCAGCTTCGAAGAGACTAGCACAGATACGCAGTATTTT. This codes for CASSFEETSTDTQYF.

This clonotype was detected ten times or more. The chain links TRBV20-1 to TRBJ1-1; D is perhaps TRBD1 (5 bases). Germline V gene lookup returns CDR1 DFQATT and CDR2 SNEGSKA (reference sequence). Trimming took off 1 base at V and 9 bases at J, with 15 bases between the two ends. The CDR3 is 13 amino acids. The CDR3 DNA reads TGCAGTGCTAGAGGCCATGCAGGGAATCAAGCTTTCTTT. This gives the protein CSARGHAGNQAFF.

This clonotype was recorded many times. The V and J genes are TRBV5-1 and TRBJ2-7; D possibly corresponds to TRBD2 (5 bases). The germline gives CDR1 SGHRS, CDR2 YFSETQ. CDR3 size: 14 residues. The germline V and J ends were trimmed by 4 bases and 2 bases, with 13 bases remaining between them. CDR3 loop: CASSPGEWTYEQYF. In DNA form, the CDR3 reads TGCGCCAGCAGCCCCGGGGAGTGGACCTACGAGCAGTACTTC.

This clonotype was recorded at least ten times. The rearrangement joins TRBV12-3 or TRBV12-4 to TRBJ1-4, with TRBD1 as a possible D gene (5 bases). This CDR3 is 18 amino acids long. V shed 3 bases and J shed 6 bases, with 23 bases lying between them. In DNA, the CDR3 is TGTGCCAGCAGTTTGGGGGTCCTTCGAGGGTGGGTCTATGAAAAACTGTTTTTT. This encodes CASSLGVLRGWVYEKLFF.

This clonotype was detected ten times or more. The genes are TRBV5-1 and TRBJ1-4, with D possibly matching TRBD1 (6 bases). Germline CDR1 reads SGHRS; CDR2 reads YFSETQ. The CDR3 loop spans 17 amino acids. Trimming left V 4 bases short and J 0 bases short, with 16 bases between. Here the CDR3 DNA reads TGCGCCAGCAGCAGGAAGACAGGCTATGCAACTAATGAAAAACTGTTTTTT. Its translation is CASSRKTGYATNEKLFF. Full variable domain (rest looked up from reference TRBV5-1 and TRBJ1-4): KAGVTQTPRYLIKTRGQQVTLSCSPISGHRSVSWYQQTPGQGLQFLFEYFSETQRNKGNFPGRFSGRQFSNSRSEMNVSTLELGDSALYLCASSRKTGYATNEKLFFGSGTQLSVL.

This clonotype was counted only a few times. V usage is TRBV9 and J usage is TRBJ2-1; 12 nucleotides agree with TRBD2. Germline V gene lookup returns CDR1 SGDLS and CDR2 YYNGEE. Trimming took 3 bases from V and 7 from J; bases not matched to a gene: 14. This CDR3 has 18 residues. The CDR3 DNA is TGTGCCAGCAGCGAGCAGCTAGCGGGGGGGCGAGGTAAGAATGAGCAGTTCTTC. It yields the protein CASSEQLAGGRGKNEQFF.

This clonotype has at least ten counts. V and J are TRBV5-1 and TRBJ2-3; D gene unclear. Trimming stripped 1 base from V and 4 bases from J, with 10 bases between. The length of the CDR3 is 14 residues. Germline V gene sequence: CDR1 SGHRS, CDR2 YFSETQ. CDR3 residues: CASSLNRSPDTQYF. CDR3 coding DNA: TGCGCCAGCAGCTTGAATCGCTCTCCAGATACGCAGTATTTT. Using reference TRBV5-1 and TRBJ2-3 for the parts outside the CDR3, the full variable domain is KAGVTQTPRYLIKTRGQQVTLSCSPISGHRSVSWYQQTPGQGLQFLFEYFSETQRNKGNFPGRFSGRQFSNSRSEMNVSTLELGDSALYLCASSLNRSPDTQYFGPGTRLTVL.

This clonotype was counted many times. The chain links TRBV5-1 to TRBJ2-5, with TRBD2 matching 12 bases. This CDR3 region has 17 residues. The V segment lost 4 bases and the J segment 4 bases; nucleotides outside the gene matches: 11. From germline, CDR1 is SGHRS and CDR2 YFSETQ. CDR3: CASSRPASGGASETQYF. The CDR3, as DNA: TGCGCCAGCAGCCGACCCGCTAGCGGGGGGGCATCAGAGACCCAGTACTTC.

This clonotype was detected only a few times. The rearrangement links TRBV20-1 to TRBJ2-7; 10 bases are a match to TRBD2. The CDR3 has 15 residues. V lost 2 bases to trimming and J lost 3 bases; unmatched junction nucleotides: 7. Looked up from germline, CDR1 is DFQATT and CDR2 is SNEGSKA (reference sequence). CDR3 coding DNA: TGCAGTGCTAGATCGGGGCTAGCGGGGGTCTACGAGCAGTACTTC. Its protein is CSARSGLAGVYEQYF.

This clonotype was seen ten or more times. The chain employs TRBV7-2 and TRBJ1-2, with 10 nucleotides matching TRBD1. CDR1 and CDR2 from the germline V gene are SGHTA and FQGNSA. V was pared by 5 bases and J by 4 bases, with 4 bases of the junction left unmatched. The CDR3 sequence is 14 residues long. The CDR3 DNA reads TGTGCCAGCAGCCCCGACAGGGGGCCCTATGGCTACACCTTC. It specifies CASSPDRGPYGYTF.

This clonotype was observed many times. The rearrangement joins TRBV5-1 to TRBJ2-1, with TRBD1 as a possible D gene (6 bases). With 5 bases removed from V and 4 bases from J, the gap between germline ends came to 16 bases. This CDR3 has 15 amino acids. Looked up from germline, CDR1 is SGHRS and CDR2 is YFSETQ. For the CDR3, the DNA is TGCGCCAGCAGGCGTCAGGGGTCACCTTACAATGAGCAGTTCTTC. This encodes CASRRQGSPYNEQFF.

This clonotype was seen many times. The chain joins TRBV5-1 to TRBJ1-1, with TRBD1 matching 7 bases. Germline trimming cut 1 base from V and 3 bases from J; bases unmatched to any gene: 6. The CDR3 runs to 15 residues. Germline V gene lookup returns CDR1 SGHRS and CDR2 YFSETQ. The CDR3, as DNA: TGCGCCAGCAGCTTGTCAGGGGGGGGGTACACTGAAGCTTTCTTT. It is translated as CASSLSGGGYTEAFF.

This clonotype came up many times. The rearrangement joins TRBV2 to TRBJ2-7; TRBD2 agrees at 9 bases. CDR3 length equals 15 residues. CDR1 and CDR2 from the germline V gene are SNHLY and FYNNEI. V was pared by 1 base and J by 1 base, with 2 bases of the junction left unmatched. The CDR3 nucleotides are TGTGCCAGCAGTGAAGGGCGGGGGGGTTCCTACGAGCAGTACTTC. Residues: CASSEGRGGSYEQYF.